This T cell receptor beta chain was recorded in a study of T cell clonality in common variable immunodeficiency. Study-level results: CVID subjects showed higher TCRbeta clonality than healthy controls.

Germline CDR1 and CDR2: SGHRS and YFSETQ. The CDR3 covers 14 residues. V was pared by 0 bases and J by 5 bases, with 10 bases between. Equal genomic DNA amounts from CVID and control samples were sequenced. Assay used: immunoSEQ multiplex PCR; TCRdb lists only in-frame clones, some missing. The sample is made up of roughly 79,000 clones, none counted only once. This clone occurred many times. Its target is not known. Read coverage stops 3 residues before the CDR3 terminus; the germline J gene supplies the remainder. The rearrangement links TRBV5-1 to TRBJ2-3; maybe TRBD2 (5 bases). Specimen: peripheral blood mononuclear cells. This TCR came from a person aged 18 to 70 in good health. The CDR3 spells CASSLEPGRDTQYF. Incomplete CDR3 DNA: TGCGCCAGCAGCTTGGAGCCGGGGAGAGATACG. Based on the CDR3 plus reference TRBV5-1 and TRBJ2-3, the full variable domain is KAGVTQTPRYLIKTRGQQVTLSCSPISGHRSVSWYQQTPGQGLQFLFEYFSETQRNKGNFPGRFSGRQFSNSRSEMNVSTLELGDSALYLCASSLEPGRDTQYFGPGTRLTVL.